This T cell receptor beta chain was observed in a study of blood T cell repertoires in COVID-19. Sequencing used immunoSEQ multiplex PCR; TCRdb keeps in-frame clones, though not all of them. The data hold fewer than 450,000 clones, with roughly 90% observed a single time. The CDR3 loop spans 12 amino acids. With V trimmed by 3 bases and J by 14 bases, 10 bases remained unmatched. Germline V CDR1 and CDR2: SGHRS, YFSETQ. The rearrangement links TRBV5-1 to TRBJ1-1; 7 bases match TRBD1. The sequence was collected from a woman in her 70s with COVID-19, enrolled during active disease. The sequenced material came from peripheral blood. CDR3 residues: CASSSLQGTVFF. The CDR3 bases are TGCGCCAGCAGCTCCCTACAGGGGACCGTATTCTTT.